This TCR beta chain was recorded in a study of T cell repertoires in cytomegalovirus infection. Across the study: The study used recently identified HLA-C-restricted and well-studied HLA-B-restricted CMV epitopes. Points from the study as a whole: Cumulative public TCR beta family frequency identified CMV carriers with the relevant HLA. What dominated the ex vivo response were HLA-C-restricted CMV-specific TCR beta clonotypes.

The CDR3 is made up of 16 amino acids. The V segment lost 5 bases and the J segment 6 bases; nucleotides outside the gene matches: 13. Germline CDR1 and CDR2: MNHEY and SVGEGT. TCRdb re-called the reads with MiXCR, one entry per CDR3 protein. The sample includes approximately 910,000 distinct CDR3 sequences, around a third of them seen just once. In its sample, this clonotype was seen once. Antigen unknown. The source is a human donor in good health (CMV status not recorded). Some clones in this sample may be carry-over from other donors' samples. This specimen consisted of cultured CD8+ T cells from PBMCs, obtained from culture after CMV antigen stimulation. The chain links TRBV6-2 or TRBV6-3 to TRBJ1-1; 9 bases align to TRBD1. The DNA of the CDR3 is TGTGCCAGCAGTCCGTGGACAGGGGAGGATTCACCTGAAGCTTTCTTT. Encoded protein: CASSPWTGEDSPEAFF.